The entry below gives a single T cell receptor (beta chain) sequence along with its context. Its target antigen remains unknown. It has no much larger one-base neighbor in the sample; base qualities were not kept. Receptor amplification or capture employed PCR. Instrument on record: Illumina HiSeq 2500. Molecular barcoding was employed in the preparation of TCR libraries, with unique molecular identifiers being used to normalize TCRbeta repertoire quantification. TCRdb passed the public sequencing reads through fastp at Q25 and MiXCR, retaining productive beta sequences. Identical CDR3 protein sequences are pooled into one entry, listed with their most common genes and DNA. The sample includes more than 550,000 distinct CDR3 sequences, with about 10% observed a single time. The ten largest make up roughly 3.9% of the sample. These data come from a study of T-cell reconstitution after alpha-beta-depleted transplantation in children listed by TCRdb under 2016. Some background on the complete study: Using TCR repertoire profiling, the study followed T-cell immune reconstitution in a quantitative way in children after TCRalphabeta/CD19-depleted allogeneic hematopoietic cell transplantation.

As encoded in the germline V gene, CDR1 is SQVTM while CDR2 is ANQGSEA. From V the trimming removes 7 bases and from J it removes 7 bases, while the gene matches leave 4 bases of the junction unaccounted for. Including cysteine and phenylalanine, the CDR3 has 12 amino acids. Only CDR3 DNA remains: 36 bases, in frame from the first base. This receptor was taken from a human donor who donated a stem cell graft to a child with acute myeloid leukemia. The chain is made from TRBV29-1 and TRBJ1-1; 12 central bases correspond to TRBD1. Sample: PBMCs from the stem cell graft donor, taken from the stem cell graft. The nucleotides are TGCAGCGGGGACAGGGGGCGGGGTGAAGCTTTCTTT. The translation is CSGDRGRGEAFF.